This T cell receptor (beta chain) was captured by sequencing in a study of radiation and T cells in renal cell carcinoma. Assay used: immunoSEQ multiplex PCR; TCRdb lists only in-frame clones, some missing. The repertoire consists of some 120,000 clones, with roughly 91% occurring once and the leading ten covering over 4.5%. Time point defined: blood 2 weeks post-SBRT. Documented treatment: 15 Gy SBRT to primary tumor, nephrectomy 4 weeks later. The patient's renal cell carcinoma had clear cell pathology. CDR3 length: 17 residues. Trimming took off 3 bases at V and 2 bases at J, with 17 bases between the two ends. CDR1 and CDR2 (germline): MDHEN, SYDVKM. In the case of this clone: Its antigen is still unknown.

The study's findings and limits: Top tumor clonotypes rose in blood 2 weeks post-radiation, then contracted.

The J gene is TRBJ1-5, the V gene TRBV28; maybe TRBD1 (6 bases). The specimen was blood, collected from a patient whose treatment included radiotherapy and nephrectomy. This TCR was recovered from a woman in her 70s with renal cell carcinoma. CDR3 nucleotide sequence: TGTGCCAGCAGTTTTAGGGGCCCGACAGGAGGCAATCAGCCCCAGCATTTT. Amino acids: CASSFRGPTGGNQPQHF. Full variable domain (outside the CDR3, taken from reference TRBV28 and TRBJ1-5): DVKVTQSSRYLVKRTGEKVFLECVQDMDHENMFWYRQDPGLGLRLIYFSYDVKMKEKGDIPEGYSVSREKKERFSLILESASTNQTSMYLCASSFRGPTGGNQPQHFGDGTRLSIL.